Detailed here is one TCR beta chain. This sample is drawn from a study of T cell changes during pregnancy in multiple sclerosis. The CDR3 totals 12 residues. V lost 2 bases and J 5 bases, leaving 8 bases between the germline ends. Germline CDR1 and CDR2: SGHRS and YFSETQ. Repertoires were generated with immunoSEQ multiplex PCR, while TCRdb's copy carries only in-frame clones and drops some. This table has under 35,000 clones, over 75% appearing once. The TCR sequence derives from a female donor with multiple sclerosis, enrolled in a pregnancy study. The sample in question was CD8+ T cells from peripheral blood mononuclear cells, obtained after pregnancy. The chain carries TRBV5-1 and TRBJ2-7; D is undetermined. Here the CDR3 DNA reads TGCGCCAGCAGCTTAGTTAGAAACGAGCAGTACTTC. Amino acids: CASSLVRNEQYF.